This T cell receptor beta chain is drawn from a study of blood T cell repertoires in COVID-19. Data came from immunoSEQ multiplex PCR; TCRdb stores just in-frame clones and leaves some out. Here the sample spans about 270,000 clones, approximately 89% being singletons. CDR1 LNHDA and CDR2 SQIVND come from the germline V gene (reference sequence). CDR3 size: 14 residues. After removal of 1 base from V and 4 bases from J, the junction contained 2 bases not matched to a gene. Turning to this clone: The same CDR3 also results from other DNA sequences found in this sample.

The sample was PBMCs or T cells enriched from blood (not recorded which). This clonotype was sampled from a middle-aged man who had been exposed to COVID-19. This sequence joins TRBV19 and TRBJ2-3; TRBD2 aligns across 7 bases. CDR3 protein: CASSIAGGPDTQYF. The CDR3 coding sequence is TGTGCCAGTAGTATAGCGGGAGGCCCAGATACGCAGTATTTT.